These 28 T cell receptor beta chains share one sample of origin, sequenced in a study of blood T cell repertoires in COVID-19. TCRdb keeps only in-frame clones here, not all; method: immunoSEQ multiplex PCR. This table has about 410,000 clones, about 88% appearing once. The sequencing sample was made of peripheral blood. Every receptor here comes from a woman aged 35 to 49 with COVID-19, enrolled during active disease.

The chain uses TRBV2 and TRBJ1-1, with TRBD1 identical over 7 bases. Per germline, CDR1 SNHLY and CDR2 FYNNEI. V trimming: 5 bases; J trimming: 3 bases; junction bases outside the gene matches: 6. CDR3 length: 14 amino acids. CDR3 amino acids: CASSQGGQHTEAFF. The CDR3 DNA reads as TGTGCCAGCAGTCAGGGGGGACAACACACTGAAGCTTTCTTT.

The chain combines TRBV30 with TRBJ1-2, with TRBD1 as a possible D gene (5 bases). CDR3 length: 13 residues. V was shortened by 3 bases and J by 5 bases, with 13 bases between the two germline ends. Germline CDR1 GTSNPN, CDR2 SVGIG (reference sequence). The CDR3 nucleotides read TGTGCCTGGAGCTCCACGGAGGGGTATGGCTACACCTTC. Amino acids: CAWSSTEGYGYTF.

This chain joins TRBV7-9 and TRBJ1-4, with D hard to call. CDR1 and CDR2 (germline): SEHNR, FQNEAQ (reference sequence). Between the trimmed V and J ends, which lost 3 bases and 3 bases, there was a span of 11 bases. This CDR3 spans 15 amino acids. The DNA of the CDR3 is TGTGCCAGCAGCTTTGCGGGTCGACCTAATGAAAAACTGTTTTTT. This codes for CASSFAGRPNEKLFF.

This clone was counted a single time. The chain employs TRBV7-3 and TRBJ2-1; 12 nucleotides align to TRBD1. Germline V gene sequence: CDR1 SGHTA, CDR2 FQGTGA. Trimming removed 0 bases from V and 6 bases from J; junction bases left unmatched: 3. CDR3 length: 16 amino acids. CDR3 amino acids: CASSLTGQGAFNEQFF. Written as DNA, the CDR3 is TGTGCCAGCAGCTTAACGGGACAGGGGGCTTTCAATGAGCAGTTCTTC.

The V gene is TRBV30, the J gene TRBJ2-7; a possible D gene is TRBD1 (5 bases). This CDR3 is 13 amino acids long. Trimming pared 0 bases from V and 0 bases from J, leaving 6 bases between. Germline assignment: CDR1 GTSNPN and CDR2 SVGIG (reference sequence). The DNA of the CDR3 is TGTGCCTGGAGTGTAGGGGTCTCCTACGAGCAGTACTTC. Amino acids: CAWSVGVSYEQYF.

CDR3 DNA sequence: TGTGCCAGCAGCTTACGAGGACAAGAGACCCAGTACTTC. Translating gives CASSLRGQETQYF. The chain has TRBV5-6 and TRBJ2-5; unclear D gene. The CDR3 has 13 residues. Germline V gene sequence: CDR1 SGHDT, CDR2 YYEEEE. The V end was cut by 2 bases, the J end by 2 bases, with 7 bases between.

The gene calls are TRBV19 and TRBJ1-4; a possible D gene is TRBD1 (5 bases). Germline CDR1 is LNHDA and CDR2 is SQIVND (reference sequence). The CDR3 sequence is 15 residues long. V lost 1 base and J 8 bases, leaving 14 bases between the germline ends. CDR3 bases: TGTGCCAGTAGTATAGCGACACAGGCACGGGAAAAACTGTTTTTT. Its protein product is CASSIATQAREKLFF.

The CDR3 loop is CSVVDRGGGYTF. In DNA, the CDR3 is TGCAGCGTTGTGGACAGGGGAGGAGGCTACACCTTC. The chain couples TRBV29-1 to TRBJ1-2; TRBD1 aligns across 9 bases. The V gene's germline CDR1 is SQVTM and CDR2 ANQGSEA. This CDR3 contains 12 residues. Germline trimming cut 4 bases from V and 8 bases from J; bases unmatched to any gene: 5.

V and J are TRBV6-5 and TRBJ2-1, with TRBD2 identical over 8 bases. This CDR3 has 14 amino acids. Trimming removed 5 bases from V and 9 bases from J; junction bases left unmatched: 9. The germline CDR1 and CDR2 sequences are MNHEY and SVGAGI. CDR3 DNA: TGTGCCAGCAGTAGAGTCGGGGGGGCATTTGAGCAGTTCTTC. Its translation is CASSRVGGAFEQFF.

The V and J genes are TRBV5-1 and TRBJ2-5; tentative D call: TRBD2 (6 bases). There are 17 residues in the CDR3. V lost 3 bases and J 5 bases, leaving 23 bases between the germline ends. CDR1 and CDR2 (germline): SGHRS, YFSETQ. This CDR3 reads CASSWAPGTLRVETQYF. The CDR3 DNA is TGCGCCAGCAGCTGGGCCCCGGGGACTCTCCGGGTGGAGACCCAGTACTTC.

Comments on this clone: This CDR3 is also generated by other DNA sequences in the sample. CDR3 residues: CASSLVQDTEAFF. Here the CDR3 DNA reads TGTGCCAGCAGCTTAGTACAGGACACTGAAGCTTTCTTT. This rearrangement joins TRBV11-2 to TRBJ1-1, with D possibly being TRBD1 (5 bases). The V and J ends lost 1 base and 3 bases respectively, with 6 bases between them. Germline loops: CDR1 SGHAT, CDR2 FQNNGV. CDR3 length: 13 residues. The full variable domain, completed using reference TRBV11-2 and TRBJ1-1, is EAGVAQSPRYKIIEKRQSVAFWCNPISGHATLYWYQQILGQGPKLLIQFQNNGVVDDSQLPKDRFSAERLKGVDSTLKIQPAKLEDSAVYLCASSLVQDTEAFFGQGTRLTVV.

The CDR3 protein is CASLWLGLMNSNYGYTF. The CDR3 DNA sequence: TGTGCCAGCCTTTGGCTGGGACTGATGAACTCTAACTATGGCTACACCTTC. The V gene is TRBV5-8, the J gene TRBJ1-2; a weak D match, TRBD1 (5 bases). The CDR3 loop spans 17 amino acids. Trimming took 7 bases from V and 0 from J, leaving 22 bases between them. Per germline, CDR1 SGHTS and CDR2 YDEGEE.

This rearrangement joins TRBV28 to TRBJ1-1; no clear D gene. V lost 7 bases and J lost 1, with 7 bases in between. Germline CDR1 MDHEN, CDR2 SYDVKM. This CDR3 is built from 12 residues. CDR3 in amino acids: CASIEGNTEAFF. Here the CDR3 DNA reads TGTGCCAGCATTGAGGGGAACACTGAAGCTTTCTTT.

The chain joins TRBV28 to TRBJ2-7; 9 bases match TRBD1. The CDR3 has 15 residues. The junction had 12 bases not matched to a gene; V was cut back by 5 bases and J by 7 bases. Germline loops: CDR1 MDHEN, CDR2 SYDVKM. CDR3: CASSDAGTGIWEQYF. CDR3 DNA: TGTGCCAGCAGTGACGCCGGGACAGGGATTTGGGAGCAGTACTTC.

The rearrangement links TRBV5-1 to TRBJ1-6; D gene uncertain. Germline values: CDR1 SGHRS, CDR2 YFSETQ. The V end was cut by 0 bases, the J end by 9 bases, with 22 bases between. CDR3 length: 18 residues. The CDR3 DNA reads as TGCGCCAGCAGCTTGGGTAGGAGGGTATTGGCGGTTGGTTCACCCCTCCACTTT. This translates into CASSLGRRVLAVGSPLHF.

Of note for this clone: Other DNA sequences in this sample translate to the same CDR3. The V gene is TRBV6-5, the J gene TRBJ2-7; 8 nucleotides line up with TRBD1. Germline values: CDR1 MNHEY, CDR2 SVGAGI. The ends lost 6 bases at V and 0 bases at J; junction bases unmatched: 4. This CDR3 comprises 14 residues. The CDR3 spells CASRDGQGSYEQYF. The CDR3 coding sequence is TGTGCCAGCAGGGACGGACAGGGCTCCTACGAGCAGTACTTC.

Only a few counts were recorded for this clone. The chain uses TRBV5-1 and TRBJ2-1, with 9 bases lining up with TRBD2. The CDR3 spans 17 residues. V lost 0 bases to trimming and J lost 5 bases; unmatched junction nucleotides: 9. Germline-derived CDR1 and CDR2 are SGHRS and YFSETQ. The CDR3 spells CASSLALAGVFDNEQFF. CDR3 sequence (DNA): TGCGCCAGCAGCTTGGCCTTAGCGGGAGTATTTGACAATGAGCAGTTCTTC.

The chain joins TRBV28 to TRBJ1-6; D gene ambiguous. V lost 4 bases to trimming and J lost 9 bases, with 19 bases between them. CDR3 length: 16 residues. Germline lookup yields CDR1 MDHEN and CDR2 SYDVKM. The CDR3 DNA sequence: TGTGCCAGCAGTTCTAACGCCCCGAGTAGGAGTTCACCCCTCCACTTT. This encodes CASSSNAPSRSSPLHF.

V is TRBV4-1 and J is TRBJ1-2; possible D gene TRBD1, 5 bases. CDR3 length: 14 amino acids. V was cut by 3 bases and J by 6 bases, with 14 bases left in between. Germline V gives CDR1 MGHRA, CDR2 YSYEKL. The CDR3 DNA is TGCGCCAGCAGCCAGCCCATAGCAGGGAATGGCTACACCTTC. Its translation is CASSQPIAGNGYTF.

This chain joins TRBV4-1 and TRBJ2-5; TRBD2 matches at 10 bases. CDR1 is MGHRA, CDR2 YSYEKL, per germline. The trim removed 1 base at V and 1 base at J, leaving 9 bases unmatched. CDR3 length: 18 residues. The CDR3 is CASSQGGLAVTSQETQYF. The CDR3 DNA is TGCGCCAGCAGCCAAGGTGGACTAGCGGTCACAAGCCAAGAGACCCAGTACTTC.

The rearrangement uses TRBV29-1 and TRBJ1-2, with TRBD1 identical over 7 bases. Trimming at V came to 6 bases and at J to 8 bases, leaving 12 bases not matched to a gene. Germline-derived CDR1 and CDR2 are SQVTM and ANQGSEA. The CDR3 contains 13 residues. The CDR3 is CSVGQPDEAGYTF. In nucleotides, the CDR3 is TGCAGCGTGGGACAGCCCGACGAGGCCGGCTACACCTTC.

The rearrangement joins TRBV4-3 to TRBJ1-1; D may be TRBD1 (5 bases). CDR1 LGHNA and CDR2 YSLEER come from the germline V gene. CDR3 size: 16 residues. The germline V and J ends were trimmed by 1 base and 3 bases, with 15 bases remaining between them. The CDR3 spells CASSQVGGGRYTEAFF. CDR3 bases: TGCGCCAGCAGCCAAGTGGGGGGAGGACGGTACACTGAAGCTTTCTTT.

This clone was recorded a few times. The chain has TRBV7-2 and TRBJ2-1; TRBD1 matches at 8 bases. The CDR3 is 16 amino acids. Germline CDR1 is SGHTA and CDR2 is FQGNSA. V shed 4 bases and J 7 bases; nucleotides not matched to a gene: 12. CDR3 protein: CASSSTRQGRLNEQFF. The CDR3, as DNA: TGTGCCAGCAGCTCGACCCGACAGGGGCGACTTAATGAGCAGTTCTTC.

This clone was observed a handful of times. The rearrangement uses TRBV3-1 (or the pseudogene TRBV3-2) and TRBJ2-7; 7 bases fit TRBD2. The CDR3 consists of 13 residues. V lost 4 bases to trimming and J lost 6 bases; unmatched junction nucleotides: 6. Germline values: CDR1 LGHDT, CDR2 YNNKEL (reference sequence). CDR3 in DNA: TGTGCCAGCAGCCCCACGGGGGAGGGCGAGCAGTACTTC. It encodes CASSPTGEGEQYF.

The CDR3 reads CASRGLAGSTGELFF. In DNA form, the CDR3 reads TGCGCCAGCAGGGGACTAGCGGGAAGTACCGGGGAGCTGTTTTTT. V is TRBV5-1 and J is TRBJ2-2; 13 bases match TRBD2. The CDR3 runs 15 residues. Trimming cost V 5 bases and J 5 bases; bases outside gene matches: 3. Germline lookup yields CDR1 SGHRS and CDR2 YFSETQ.

V gene TRBV18 combines with J gene TRBJ1-2; D might be TRBD1 (5 bases). The CDR3 has 13 amino acids. V was pared by 2 bases and J by 8 bases, with 12 bases between. Looked up from germline, CDR1 is KGHSH and CDR2 is LQKENI. The CDR3 loop reads CASSPTRGNGYTF. The DNA for the CDR3 is TGTGCCAGCTCACCAACTCGGGGGAACGGCTACACCTTC.

This chain connects TRBV7-2 to TRBJ1-6; 10 bases are a match to TRBD1. Per the germline V gene, CDR1 is SGHTA and CDR2 is FQGNSA. The CDR3 runs to 16 residues. With V trimmed by 5 bases and J by 6 bases, 7 bases remained unmatched. Here the CDR3 DNA reads TGTGCCAGCAGCCCGGGGACAGGGGTGGGTAATTCACCCCTCCACTTT. Protein: CASSPGTGVGNSPLHF.

This chain connects TRBV7-2 to TRBJ1-2; D remains ambiguous. Germline values: CDR1 SGHTA, CDR2 FQGNSA. The CDR3 spans 14 residues. With 1 base removed from V and 4 bases from J, the gap between germline ends came to 10 bases. CDR3 nucleotide sequence: TGTGCCAGCAGCTTAGTGCGGCAGCCCTATGGCTACACCTTC. It yields the protein CASSLVRQPYGYTF.